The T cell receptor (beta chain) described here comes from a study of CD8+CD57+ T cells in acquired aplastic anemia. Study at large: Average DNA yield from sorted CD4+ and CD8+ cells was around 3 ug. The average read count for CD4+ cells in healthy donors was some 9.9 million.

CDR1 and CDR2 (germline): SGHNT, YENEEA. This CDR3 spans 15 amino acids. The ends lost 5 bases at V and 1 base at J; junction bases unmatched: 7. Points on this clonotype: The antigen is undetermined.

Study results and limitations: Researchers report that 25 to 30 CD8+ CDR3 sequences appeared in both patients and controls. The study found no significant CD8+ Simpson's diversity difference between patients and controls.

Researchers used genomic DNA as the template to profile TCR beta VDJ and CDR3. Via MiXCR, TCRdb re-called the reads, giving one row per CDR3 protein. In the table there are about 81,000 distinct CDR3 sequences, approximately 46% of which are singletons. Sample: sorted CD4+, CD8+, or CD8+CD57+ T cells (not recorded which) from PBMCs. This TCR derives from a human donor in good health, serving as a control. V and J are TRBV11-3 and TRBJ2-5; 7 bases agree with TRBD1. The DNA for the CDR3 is TGTGCCAGCAGCGCTACCGGGACAGCCCAAGAGACCCAGTACTTC. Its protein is CASSATGTAQETQYF. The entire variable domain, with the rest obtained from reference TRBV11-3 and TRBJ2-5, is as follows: EAGVVQSPRYKIIEKKQPVAFWCNPISGHNTLYWYLQNLGQGPELLIRYENEEAVDDSQLPKDRFSAERLKGVDSTLKIQPAELGDSAVYLCASSATGTAQETQYFGPGTRLLVL.